This entry describes one T cell receptor (beta chain). Its antigen is as yet unknown. Time point noted: sample taken at primary tumor resection. These data come from a study of spatial heterogeneity in lung cancer. General study findings and limits: Counts of expanded alpha and beta TCRs within tumors tracked the tumor nonsynonymous mutation count.

TCRdb re-called the 5' RACE reads with MiXCR, one entry per CDR3 protein. This sample carries about 9,600 distinct CDR3 sequences, 12% of them seen once, and the ten largest clones take approximately 10%. J gave up 9 bases and V 3 bases, and 8 bases lay outside the gene matches. The CDR3 length is 14 residues. Germline V gives CDR1 LNHDA, CDR2 SQIVND (reference sequence). This rearrangement joins TRBV19 to TRBJ1-1; 9 bases are shared with TRBD1. The material sequenced was lung tumor tissue, taken at surgery. The receptor was isolated from a male donor with early-stage non-small cell lung cancer. CDR3 sequence: CASSISGGTGKAFF. Here the CDR3 DNA reads TGTGCCAGTAGTATCTCTGGCGGGACAGGGAAAGCTTTCTTT.